This T cell receptor beta chain was retrieved from a study of blood T cell repertoires in COVID-19. Background on the study: COVID-19 samples collected from the United States, Italy and Spain covered acute and convalescent phases.

The table came from immunoSEQ multiplex PCR; TCRdb's copy has only in-frame clones and leaves some out. Altogether 60,000 to 80,000 clones are present, roughly 88% being singletons, with the ten largest covering about 3.8%. Germline V lookup: CDR1 SGHNT, CDR2 YYREEE (reference sequence). Trimming removed 4 bases from V and 1 base from J, with 9 bases in between. This CDR3 has 14 residues. The rearrangement uses TRBV5-4 and TRBJ1-5, with D unresolved. The sequence came from a human donor in a cohort sampled during active COVID-19. Sequencing input: peripheral blood. CDR3 coding DNA: TGTGCCAGCAGCCCCGGGGTGAGCAATCAGCCCCAGCATTTT. Translated: CASSPGVSNQPQHF.